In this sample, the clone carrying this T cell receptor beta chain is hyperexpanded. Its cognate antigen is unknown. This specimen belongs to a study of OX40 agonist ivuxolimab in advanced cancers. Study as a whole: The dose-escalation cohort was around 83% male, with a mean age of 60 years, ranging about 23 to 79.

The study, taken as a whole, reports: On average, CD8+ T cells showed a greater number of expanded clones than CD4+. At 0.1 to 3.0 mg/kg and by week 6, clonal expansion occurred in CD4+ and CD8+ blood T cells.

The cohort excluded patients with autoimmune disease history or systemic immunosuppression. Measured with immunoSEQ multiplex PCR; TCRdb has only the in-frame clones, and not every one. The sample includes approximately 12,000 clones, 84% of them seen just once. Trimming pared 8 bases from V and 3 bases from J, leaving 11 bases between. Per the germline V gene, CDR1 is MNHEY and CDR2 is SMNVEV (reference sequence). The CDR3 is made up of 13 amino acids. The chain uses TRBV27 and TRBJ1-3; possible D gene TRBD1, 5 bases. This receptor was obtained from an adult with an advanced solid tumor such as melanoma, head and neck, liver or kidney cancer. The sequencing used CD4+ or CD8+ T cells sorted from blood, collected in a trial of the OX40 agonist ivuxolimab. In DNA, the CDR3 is TGTGCCAGCCGTACAGGAGGTGGAAACACCATATATTTT. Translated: CASRTGGGNTIYF.